One and the same sample provided the 8 T cell receptor beta chains below, sequenced in a study of Graves' ophthalmopathy and Graves' hyperthyroidism. For repertoire sequencing, the TCR beta CDR3 regions were amplified from RNA transcripts. HTBI primers were used in a first-round RT-PCR, which preceded a second-round multiplex PCR. TCRdb reprocessed the multiplex PCR reads via MiXCR and lists one record per CDR3 protein. Of more than 300,000 distinct CDR3 sequences listed, 15% were seen once; the top ten hold 5.5% to 7%. The sequenced material came from peripheral blood. The origin of the receptors is a woman under 30 with stable Graves' hyperthyroidism.

The V and J genes are TRBV11-1 and TRBJ1-1; D possibly corresponds to TRBD1 (5 bases). This CDR3 has 16 amino acids. With 6 bases removed from V and 3 bases from J, the gap between germline ends came to 20 bases. Germline CDR1 and CDR2: SGHAT and FQDESV (reference sequence). The CDR3 protein is CASRGEPGKEDTEAFF. CDR3 nucleotide sequence: TGTGCCAGCAGGGGAGAACCAGGGAAGGAGGACACTGAAGCTTTCTTT.

The chain is built from TRBV10-3 and TRBJ2-5; the D gene is possibly TRBD2 (6 bases). The germline V gene has CDR1 ENHRY and CDR2 SYGVKD. The CDR3 covers 14 residues. Trimming cost V 4 bases and J 2 bases, with 11 bases left between them. The CDR3 region has the DNA TGTGCCATCAGTGGCGGGGCGGTTCAAGAGACCCAGTACTTC. This sequence encodes CAISGGAVQETQYF.

This clonotype was counted ten times or more. V is TRBV28 and J is TRBJ1-1, with TRBD1 as a possible D gene (5 bases). CDR3 length: 16 amino acids. Germline-derived CDR1 and CDR2 are MDHEN and SYDVKM. Trimming shortened V by 1 base and J by 1 base, and 13 bases separated the two germline ends. CDR3: CASSLFQGVRNTEAFF. Here the CDR3 DNA reads TGTGCCAGCAGTTTATTCCAAGGGGTCCGGAACACTGAAGCTTTCTTT. Looking up the rest from reference TRBV28 and TRBJ1-1 gives the full variable domain: DVKVTQSSRYLVKRTGEKVFLECVQDMDHENMFWYRQDPGLGLRLIYFSYDVKMKEKGDIPEGYSVSREKKERFSLILESASTNQTSMYLCASSLFQGVRNTEAFFGQGTRLTVV.

This clonotype was seen repeatedly, ten times or more. This rearrangement joins TRBV27 to TRBJ2-7; either TRBD1 or TRBD2 may fit D (5 bases each). The CDR3 spans 13 residues. Germline-derived CDR1 and CDR2 are MNHEY and SMNVEV (reference sequence). V lost 9 bases, J lost 6 bases, and 18 bases lay in between. The chain's CDR3 is CASHQSLGAEQYF. Written as DNA, the CDR3 is TGTGCCAGTCATCAATCTCTCGGGGCCGAGCAGTACTTC.

This rearrangement joins TRBV11-2 to TRBJ2-7; TRBD1 agrees at 10 bases. V shed 5 bases and J 4 bases; nucleotides not matched to a gene: 5. Germline CDR1 reads SGHAT; CDR2 reads FQNNGV. CDR3 size: 14 residues. CDR3 amino acids: CASSKGTGAYEQYF. CDR3 sequence (DNA): TGTGCCAGCAGCAAGGGGACAGGGGCATACGAGCAGTACTTC.

This clonotype appeared many times. A junction boundary mismatches the germline segment, possibly from a read error. The chain is built from TRBV12-5 and TRBJ2-2, with D perhaps TRBD2 (6 bases). Germline loops: CDR1 LGHNT, CDR2 FRNRAP. The CDR3 contains 13 residues. The CDR3 sequence is CASGLGGTGELFF. In DNA form, the CDR3 reads TGTGCTAGTGGGTTGGGAGGTACCGGGGAGCTGTTTTTT.

The chain is built from TRBV25-1 and TRBJ1-2, with 7 bases lining up with TRBD1. Germline CDR1 MGHDK, CDR2 SYGVNS. V lost 5 bases and J lost 2; bases outside the gene matches: 14. The CDR3 runs 17 residues. The CDR3 sequence: CASSPELIQGLNYGYTF. CDR3 nucleotides: TGTGCCAGCAGTCCGGAACTAATACAGGGGTTGAACTATGGCTACACCTTC.

The sample holds many counts of this clonotype. The genes are TRBV6-5 and TRBJ1-1; D gene ambiguous. The germline V and J ends were trimmed by 6 bases and 0 bases, with 11 bases remaining between them. CDR3 length: 14 residues. Germline CDR1 is MNHEY and CDR2 is SVGAGI. The CDR3 DNA reads as TGTGCCAGCAGCAAAACAGTTTTGAACACTGAAGCTTTCTTT. Its protein product is CASSKTVLNTEAFF.